This is a list of T cell receptor beta chains from one sample in a study of beta chain features in type 1 diabetes. The method was immunoSEQ multiplex PCR; TCRdb's version includes in-frame clones alone and lacks a portion of them. The data show about 390,000 clones, around a tenth seen once. The sequencing input was central memory CD4+ T cells from blood. Receptor source: a man aged 25-40 years with type 1 diabetes. The CDR3 runs from the conserved cysteine through the conserved F or W. A D gene is named only where the DNA matches it firmly. Rows may omit the clone size; those that give it use once, few, many or a size class.

-	15	TRBV14	TRBJ2-1	-	CASSQGRGAVQKQFF	TGTGCCAGCAGCCAAGGAAGGGGCGCAGTTCAAAAGCAGTTCTTC
few	15	TRBV6-1	TRBJ1-5	-	CASRQGWGGNQPQHF	TGTGCCAGCAGACAAGGATGGGGAGGCAATCAGCCCCAGCATTTT
-	15	TRBV7-2	TRBJ2-7	TRBD2	CASSLGTGLPLEQYF	TGTGCCAGCAGCTTAGGGACGGGACTACCTCTCGAGCAGTACTTC
-	13	TRBV29-1	TRBJ2-1	TRBD2	CSVEGSGRNEQFF	TGCAGCGTTGAAGGTAGCGGGAGAAATGAGCAGTTCTTC
few	15	TRBV7-2	TRBJ2-7	-	CASSLSSTPTYEQYF	TGTGCCAGCAGCTTATCTTCGACACCGACCTACGAGCAGTACTTC
-	11	TRBV2	TRBJ1-5	-	CASGISQPQHF	TGTGCCAGCGGGATTAGTCAGCCCCAGCATTTT
-	15	TRBV29-1	TRBJ2-5	-	CSVKWAQGPGGTQYF	TGCAGCGTTAAATGGGCACAGGGACCCGGAGGGACCCAGTACTTC
few	14	TRBV7-8	TRBJ2-3	-	CASSPQGRLDTQYF	TGTGCCAGCAGCCCCCAGGGACGGTTGGATACGCAGTATTTT
many	14	TRBV23-1	TRBJ2-5	-	CASSHVEHQETQYF	TGCGCCAGCAGTCATGTGGAACATCAAGAGACCCAGTACTTC
many	19	TRBV11-1	TRBJ2-1	TRBD2	CASSLDEGGPHYPYNEQFF	TGTGCCAGCAGCTTAGATGAGGGAGGGCCTCACTACCCCTACAATGAGCAGTTCTTC
many	15	TRBV23-1	TRBJ1-2	-	CASSLPRALNYGYTF	TGCGCCAGCAGTCTTCCCCGGGCCCTAAACTATGGCTACACCTTC
few	15	TRBV5-1	TRBJ2-3	TRBD2	CASSPGLASTDTQYF	TGCGCCAGCAGCCCGGGACTAGCTAGCACAGATACGCAGTATTTT
few	14	TRBV27	TRBJ2-7	-	CASSRQGEAYEQYF	TGTGCCAGCAGTCGGCAGGGCGAAGCCTACGAGCAGTACTTC
-	12	TRBV7-2	TRBJ2-1	-	CASSLLRNEQFF	TGTGCCAGCAGCTTACTCCGCAATGAGCAGTTCTTC
-	15	TRBV5-1	TRBJ1-2	-	CASSLTALNNYGYTF	TGCGCCAGCAGCCTGACGGCCCTCAATAACTATGGCTACACCTTC
few	17	TRBV4-3	TRBJ1-4	-	CASSRDELDYGNEKLFF	TGCGCCAGCAGCCGGGACGAACTCGACTACGGTAATGAAAAACTGTTTTTT
few	14	TRBV6-5	TRBJ1-2	-	CASRSGDRAGGYTF	TGTGCCAGCAGAAGCGGAGACCGGGCCGGCGGCTACACCTTC
-	16	TRBV7-8	TRBJ2-2	TRBD2	CASSTRGGVDTGELFF	TGTGCCAGCAGCACAAGGGGAGGGGTGGACACCGGGGAGCTGTTTTTT
many	11	TRBV7-2	TRBJ2-1	-	CASSLDNEQFF	TGTGCCAGCAGCCTAGACAATGAGCAGTTCTTC
few	15	TRBV18	TRBJ2-3	-	CASSQLPDLTDTQYF	TGTGCCAGCTCACAACTCCCGGACCTCACAGATACGCAGTATTTT
-	15	TRBV30	TRBJ1-2	TRBD1	CAWIPGTGGIYGYTF	TGTGCCTGGATCCCCGGGACAGGGGGCATCTATGGCTACACCTTC
-	17	TRBV4-3	TRBJ2-6	-	CASSQDFGNSGANVLTF	TGCGCCAGCAGCCAAGATTTTGGAAACTCTGGGGCCAACGTCCTGACTTTC
-	18	TRBV7-8	TRBJ2-7	-	CASSSPHLLCGSAYEQYF	TGTGCCAGCAGCTCCCCACATCTGCTATGTGGCAGCGCCTACGAGCAGTACTTC
-	13	TRBV7-7	TRBJ1-5	-	CASSLKNGQPQHF	TGTGCCAGCAGCCTTAAAAATGGACAGCCCCAGCATTTT
few	13	TRBV27	TRBJ2-3	-	CASSGPGGDTQYF	TGTGCCAGCAGCGGTCCAGGGGGGGATACGCAGTATTTT
-	15	TRBV30	TRBJ1-1	-	CAWSVWGGRATEAFF	TGTGCCTGGAGTGTATGGGGAGGGCGGGCCACTGAAGCTTTCTTT
few	17	TRBV5-1	TRBJ2-3	TRBD2	CASSLGLAGGPTDTQYF	TGCGCCAGCAGCTTGGGGCTAGCGGGAGGGCCCACAGATACGCAGTATTTT
-	16	TRBV9	TRBJ2-1	TRBD2	CASSVVAGGPISEQFF	TGTGCCAGCAGCGTAGTGGCGGGAGGGCCGATCAGTGAGCAGTTCTTC
-	16	TRBV11-2	TRBJ1-2	-	CASSPLGTNRNYGYTF	TGTGCCAGCAGCCCATTAGGGACGAATCGAAACTATGGCTACACCTTC